The source of this TCR beta chain is a study of spatial heterogeneity in lung cancer (dated by TCRdb to the late 2010s). At the level of the whole study: Samples were obtained from 70 to 85 patients with early-stage, untreated non-small cell lung cancer from the lung TRACERx cohort. Follow-up PBMC samples were sequenced whenever available, with the median time to follow-up being two to three years after resection. Beta-chain transcripts were consistently detected in greater numbers than alpha-chain transcripts, which likely reflected higher beta-chain transcript abundance. In the raw uncorrected reads, each unique combination of TCR and UMI appeared more than ten times on average. In non-small cell lung cancer, the study made a quantitative comparison of TCR alpha and beta repertoires among multiple tumor regions, matched nontumor lung and blood. Nonsynonymous mutation counts, determined by whole-exome sequencing of tumor tissue, were related to TCR repertoire features. Both alpha and beta chains were TCR-sequenced in samples taken at surgery, namely 220 tumor regions, fewer than 85 matched nontumor lung samples and about 52 PBMC samples. Results and caveats for the whole study, not just this receptor: Ubiquitous expanded tumor TCRs showed up in blood more often at tumor resection than at routine follow-up. Additional single-cell paired TCR alpha and beta sequencing was considered necessary to confirm, at a functional level, the hypothesis that regional TCRs recognize regional mutations. Only roughly 13 patients were included in the comparisons of baseline and follow-up blood repertoires.

Receptor amplification or capture employed 5' RACE. For sequencing, a NextSeq 500 was employed. In the TCR library protocol, a unique molecular identifier was attached to each TCR cDNA molecule so that PCR and sequencing errors could be corrected. Per the original workflow: TCR identification, UMI-based error correction and CDR3 extraction were performed with Decombinator tools. TCRs above a frequency of 2 per 1,000, corresponding to the top 1% of the tumor frequency distribution, were defined as expanded. Renyi diversity was calculated using the R vegan package after each repertoire was subsampled 100 times to 5,000 TCRs. CDR3 similarity networks were constructed using string-kernel similarity of amino acid triplets, with links drawn between CDR3s whose pairwise similarity was above 0.82. The public reads were reanalyzed by TCRdb: fastp trimming at Q25, MiXCR alignment, in-frame beta chains only. All rows with the same CDR3 protein become a single entry with the most common DNA and genes. What appears here as the V and J calls and clone size reflects TCRdb's work, not the paper's. Recorded for this sample are about 120,000 distinct CDR3 sequences; less than 15% of them occurred a single time. Around 17% of the sample is in the top ten clones.

Worth noting for this clonotype: Its recognized antigen is unknown. No base quality values were provided; no much bigger clone lies one nucleotide off.

The sample's time point label, in plain terms: blood at routine non-recurrence follow-up after resection. TCR sequencing used whole RNA extracted from tumor and nontumor lung tissue, or from cryopreserved PBMC samples, without cell sorting. Only patients with enough RNA available from two or more tumor regions were chosen for TCR sequencing. Reading from cysteine to phenylalanine, the CDR3 counts 12 amino acids. Of the read, only the CDR3 DNA is kept; its 36 bases are in frame from base 1. Cut back by 4 bases and 7 bases, the V and J ends lie 13 bases apart. Sequences SQVTM (CDR1) and ANQGSEA (CDR2) are obtained from the germline V gene.

Sequencing was performed on PBMCs, taken at follow-up. The receptor was isolated from a male donor with early-stage non-small cell lung cancer. Here the chain combines TRBV29-1 and TRBJ2-5; the D gene is perhaps TRBD1, from 5 matching bases. The CDR3 is CSVGGAVGTQYF. The base sequence is TGCAGCGTTGGGGGCGCGGTTGGGACCCAGTACTTC. When the CDR3 is completed using the reference TRBV29-1 and TRBJ2-5 genes on either side, the full variable domain is SAVISQKPSRDICQRGTSLTIQCQVDSQVTMMFWYRQQPGQSLTLIATANQGSEATYESGFVIDKFPISRPNLTFSTLTVSNMSPEDSSIYLCSVGGAVGTQYFGPGTRLLVL.